The 21 T cell receptor beta chains presented below share a single source sample, sequenced in a study of a mutant IDH1 vaccine in newly diagnosed glioma. Their cognate antigens are unknown. Time point noted: week 35, safety follow-up. Vaccination used 300 ug of mutant IDH1 20-mer peptide per dose, with topical imiquimod. The table came from immunoSEQ multiplex PCR; TCRdb's copy has only in-frame clones and leaves some out. Of approximately 62,000 clones in the sample, less than 90% are singletons; the top ten hold about 4%. The sample here was PBMCs, taken from a glioma patient whose treatment included an IDH1 peptide vaccine. The receptors come from a young man with glioma.

The chain carries TRBV6-5 and TRBJ1-2; a weak D match, TRBD1 (6 bases). Trimming left V 0 bases short and J 6 bases short, with 11 bases between. Germline CDR1 is MNHEY and CDR2 is SVGAGI. CDR3 size: 14 residues. DNA of the CDR3: TGTGCCAGCAGTTACTCATGGGGGGCCGATGGCTACACCTTC. It codes for CASSYSWGADGYTF.

V usage is TRBV5-1 and J usage is TRBJ2-1; 8 positions agree with TRBD1. The germline CDR1 and CDR2 sequences are SGHRS and YFSETQ. This CDR3 region has 14 residues. The V segment lost 2 bases and the J segment 8 bases; nucleotides outside the gene matches: 6. As DNA, the CDR3 is TGCGCCAGCAGCTTCAGGGGGCGGGTGTATGAGCAGTTCTTC. It encodes CASSFRGRVYEQFF. The complete variable domain, with remaining parts taken from reference TRBV5-1 and TRBJ2-1, reads KAGVTQTPRYLIKTRGQQVTLSCSPISGHRSVSWYQQTPGQGLQFLFEYFSETQRNKGNFPGRFSGRQFSNSRSEMNVSTLELGDSALYLCASSFRGRVYEQFFGPGTRLTVL.

By share of the sample, this clone is medium-sized. The chain combines TRBV15 with TRBJ1-1; tentative D call: TRBD1 (6 bases). V dropped 6 bases and J dropped 2 bases, with 22 bases sitting between them. CDR1 and CDR2 from the germline V gene are LNHNV and YYDKDF (reference sequence). This CDR3 is built from 17 residues. The CDR3 is CATRGKTFGDINTEAFF. As DNA, the CDR3 is TGTGCCACCAGGGGGAAAACGTTTGGGGACATCAACACTGAAGCTTTCTTT.

J is TRBJ1-1 and V is TRBV5-6, with D maybe TRBD1 (5 bases). V lost 2 bases to trimming and J lost 0 bases, with 5 bases between them. Germline V gene sequence: CDR1 SGHDT, CDR2 YYEEEE. This CDR3 has 13 amino acids. The CDR3, as DNA: TGTGCCAGCAGCTTAGGGGTGAACACTGAAGCTTTCTTT. This sequence encodes CASSLGVNTEAFF. Together with reference TRBV5-6 and TRBJ1-1, the CDR3 gives the full variable domain: DAGVTQSPTHLIKTRGQQVTLRCSPKSGHDTVSWYQQALGQGPQFIFQYYEEEERQRGNFPDRFSGHQFPNYSSELNVNALLLGDSALYLCASSLGVNTEAFFGQGTRLTVV.

This chain uses TRBV29-1 with TRBJ2-1; the D is unclear. Trimming took off 4 bases at V and 6 bases at J, with 13 bases between the two ends. Germline V gene data show CDR1 as SQVTM and CDR2 as ANQGSEA. This CDR3 has 13 residues. DNA for the CDR3: TGCAGCGTTGCGGCCCAGATTGGCAATGAGCAGTTCTTC. It is translated as CSVAAQIGNEQFF.

The chain recombines TRBV12-5 with TRBJ1-3; 12 nucleotides line up with TRBD1. The CDR3 loop spans 14 amino acids. CDR1 and CDR2 from the germline V gene are LGHNT and FRNRAP. The junction had 3 bases not matched to a gene; V was cut back by 5 bases and J by 7 bases. In nucleotides, the CDR3 is TGTGCTAGTGGTGAGGGGACAGGGGGCAACACCATATATTTT. Residues: CASGEGTGGNTIYF.

This chain joins TRBV4-1 and TRBJ1-4; D is ambiguous. The V end lost 0 bases, the J end lost 2 bases, and 13 bases lay between the germline ends. The CDR3 runs to 17 residues. Germline CDR1 is MGHRA and CDR2 is YSYEKL. The CDR3 nucleotides read TGCGCCAGCAGCCAAGATCTATTAAGAGGGACTAATGAAAAACTGTTTTTT. Protein sequence: CASSQDLLRGTNEKLFF.

The V call is TRBV11-3, the J call TRBJ2-1; D gene ambiguous. The CDR3 extends over 14 amino acids. The V gene's germline CDR1 is SGHNT and CDR2 YENEEA. Trimming took off 4 bases at V and 7 bases at J, with 14 bases between the two ends. The CDR3 DNA sequence: TGTGCCAGCAGCTCCGCAGGCACGATAAATGAGCAGTTCTTC. Encoded protein: CASSSAGTINEQFF.

This clone was found once. The chain couples TRBV6-5 to TRBJ1-5; 8 bases map to TRBD1. With V trimmed by 6 bases and J by 1 base, 8 bases remained unmatched. The V gene's germline CDR1 is MNHEY and CDR2 SVGAGI. CDR3 length: 16 residues. Written as DNA, the CDR3 is TGTGCCAGCAGGTACAGGGGGAGGGTAAGCAATCAGCCCCAGCATTTT. Residues: CASRYRGRVSNQPQHF.

This sequence joins TRBV5-8 and TRBJ2-5, with TRBD1 identical over 9 bases. V was clipped by 4 bases and J by 4 bases; unmatched bases: 5. The CDR3 runs to 14 residues. Germline CDR1 SGHTS, CDR2 YDEGEE. Written as DNA, the CDR3 is TGTGCCAGCAGCCCTGGGACAGGGCGAGAGACCCAGTACTTC. Translation gives CASSPGTGRETQYF.

The rearrangement links TRBV5-4 to TRBJ1-2; possibly TRBD1 for D (6 bases). V lost 0 bases, J lost 0 bases, and 21 bases lay in between. In germline, CDR1 is SGHNT, CDR2 YYREEE (reference sequence). The CDR3 has 19 residues. The CDR3 reads CASSLARGQKGRSNYGYTF. The CDR3 bases are TGTGCCAGCAGCTTGGCGCGGGGGCAGAAAGGTAGATCTAACTATGGCTACACCTTC. Combining the CDR3 with reference TRBV5-4 and TRBJ1-2 gives the whole variable domain ETGVTQSPTHLIKTRGQQVTLRCSSQSGHNTVSWYQQALGQGPQFIFQYYREEENGRGNFPPRFSGLQFPNYSSELNVNALELDDSALYLCASSLARGQKGRSNYGYTFGSGTRLTVV.

The gene calls are TRBV18 and TRBJ2-7; tentative D call: TRBD1 (6 bases). The V end lost 3 bases, the J end lost 2 bases, and 11 bases lay between the germline ends. Germline V gives CDR1 KGHSH, CDR2 LQKENI. CDR3 length: 14 amino acids. Here the CDR3 DNA reads TGTGCCAGCTCACCTACGACAGGACCCTACGAGCAGTACTTC. It is translated as CASSPTTGPYEQYF. The full variable domain, with the rest looked up from reference TRBV18 and TRBJ2-7, is NAGVMQNPRHLVRRRGQEARLRCSPMKGHSHVYWYRQLPEEGLKFMVYLQKENIIDESGMPKERFSAEFPKEGPSILRIQQVVRGDSAAYFCASSPTTGPYEQYFGPGTRLTVT.

The rearrangement uses TRBV5-4 and TRBJ2-1, with 7 nucleotides matching TRBD2. Looked up from germline, CDR1 is SGHNT and CDR2 is YYREEE (reference sequence). V trimming: 2 bases; J trimming: 0 bases; junction bases outside the gene matches: 2. The CDR3 runs 15 residues. The CDR3 DNA reads TGTGCCAGCAGCTTCAAGCGGGGCTCCTACAATGAGCAGTTCTTC. The encoded protein is CASSFKRGSYNEQFF.

The chain uses TRBV10-3 and TRBJ2-4; D is unresolved. The CDR3 is made up of 17 amino acids. Germline CDR1 and CDR2: ENHRY and SYGVKD. V was clipped by 0 bases and J by 0 bases, with 12 bases between them. CDR3 protein: CAISESRAVIAKNIQYF. Written as DNA, the CDR3 is TGTGCCATCAGTGAGTCCAGAGCAGTGATAGCCAAAAACATTCAGTACTTC.

The gene calls are TRBV5-8 and TRBJ2-5; the D is unclear. The V end lost 1 base, the J end lost 2 bases, and 6 bases lay between the germline ends. The CDR3 runs to 13 residues. Germline V lookup: CDR1 SGHTS, CDR2 YDEGEE. The CDR3 protein is CASSLSVQETQYF. As DNA, the CDR3 is TGTGCCAGCAGCTTGAGCGTTCAAGAGACCCAGTACTTC. The variable domain in full, completed from reference TRBV5-8 and TRBJ2-5, reads EAGVTQSPTHLIKTRGQQATLRCSPISGHTSVYWYQQALGLGLQFLLWYDEGEERNRGNFPPRFSGRQFPNYSSELNVNALELEDSALYLCASSLSVQETQYFGPGTRLLVL.

This chain links TRBV5-1 with TRBJ2-1; 11 bases align to TRBD1. The ends lost 0 bases at V and 0 bases at J; junction bases unmatched: 20. The CDR3 is made up of 23 amino acids. Germline V gene lookup returns CDR1 SGHRS and CDR2 YFSETQ. The CDR3 spells CASSLVGTGGFTSYSSSYNEQFF. The CDR3 DNA reads as TGCGCCAGCAGCTTGGTCGGGACAGGGGGTTTTACTAGCTACTCTAGCTCCTACAATGAGCAGTTCTTC.

The chain recombines TRBV5-5 with TRBJ1-6; D unclear. The V gene's germline CDR1 is SGHKS and CDR2 YYEKEE (reference sequence). Trimming stripped 1 base from V and 7 bases from J, with 12 bases between. The length of the CDR3 is 15 residues. The CDR3: CASSLSQRRNSPLHF. As DNA, the CDR3 is TGTGCCAGCAGCTTGTCCCAACGGCGCAATTCACCCCTCCACTTT.

The chain couples TRBV5-1 to TRBJ2-5, with no clear D. V lost 3 bases and J lost 2, with 11 bases in between. The CDR3 covers 14 residues. Per germline, CDR1 SGHRS and CDR2 YFSETQ. CDR3 protein: CASSSEALQETQYF. The CDR3 DNA sequence: TGCGCCAGCAGCTCCGAAGCGCTACAAGAGACCCAGTACTTC.

The J gene is TRBJ2-2, the V gene TRBV4-1, with TRBD2 matching over 12 bases. V was clipped by 0 bases and J by 3 bases; unmatched bases: 2. CDR1 is MGHRA, CDR2 YSYEKL, per germline. This CDR3 comprises 17 residues. The CDR3 DNA sequence: TGCGCCAGCAGCCAAGATCGACTAGCGGGGGACACCGGGGAGCTGTTTTTT. Translated, it gives CASSQDRLAGDTGELFF.

In its sample, this clone was seen a few times. The rearrangement uses TRBV6-1 and TRBJ1-5, with TRBD1 identical over 8 bases. This CDR3 is 15 amino acids long. The germline CDR1 and CDR2 sequences are MNHNS and SASEGT. The V and J ends lost 1 base and 7 bases, in that order; junction bases with no gene match: 6. CDR3 in amino acids: CASSEGAGGWQPQHF. CDR3 DNA: TGTGCCAGCAGTGAAGGGGCAGGGGGCTGGCAGCCCCAGCATTTT.

The V and J genes are TRBV6-1 and TRBJ2-3; 10 bases map to TRBD1. Germline V gene lookup returns CDR1 MNHNS and CDR2 SASEGT. The V gene end was trimmed by 6 bases and the J gene end by 5 bases; junction bases not matched to a gene: 5. The CDR3 consists of 14 residues. The CDR3 here is CASSLDRGKDTQYF. The CDR3, as DNA: TGTGCCAGCAGCCTGGACAGGGGGAAAGATACGCAGTATTTT.